This T cell receptor beta chain was sequenced for a study of cytomegalovirus exposure and HLA in healthy donors. Findings of the study overall: TCR beta V- and J-gene trimming, according to a later analysis, was linked to a missense DCLRE1C variant. Researchers reported from a later analysis that most CMV-associated TCR beta chains appeared HLA-restricted. The study recorded around 160 TCR beta chains that were cytomegalovirus-associated.

For this clone: The antigen remains undetermined.

It was with 60 Vbeta and 13 Jbeta primers that the PCR ran. Clones were sequenced by immunoSEQ multiplex PCR, and TCRdb holds only the in-frame ones, with some missing. The specimen's table records 130,000 or so clones. With 1 base removed from V and 2 bases from J, the gap between germline ends came to 6 bases. There are 14 residues in the CDR3. CDR1 is SGHTA, CDR2 FQGNSA, per germline. The chain joins TRBV7-2 to TRBJ1-5; maybe TRBD1 (5 bases). The sample consisted of PBMCs. This receptor was identified in a woman aged 18-29 years in good health and CMV-seronegative. CDR3 nucleotide sequence: TGTGCCAGCAGCTTAGGGGGCGGCAATCAGCCCCAGCATTTT. Translation gives CASSLGGGNQPQHF.